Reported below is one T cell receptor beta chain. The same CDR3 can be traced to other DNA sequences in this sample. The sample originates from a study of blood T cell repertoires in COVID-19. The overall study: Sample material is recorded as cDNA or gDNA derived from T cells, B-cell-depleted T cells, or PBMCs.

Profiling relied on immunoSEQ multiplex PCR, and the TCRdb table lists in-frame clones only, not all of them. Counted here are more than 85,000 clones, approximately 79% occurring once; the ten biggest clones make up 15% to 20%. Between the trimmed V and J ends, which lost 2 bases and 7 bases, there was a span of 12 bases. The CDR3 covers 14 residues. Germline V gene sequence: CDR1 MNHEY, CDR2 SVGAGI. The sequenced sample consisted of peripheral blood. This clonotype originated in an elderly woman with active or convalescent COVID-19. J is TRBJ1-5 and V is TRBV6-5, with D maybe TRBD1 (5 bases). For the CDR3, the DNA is TGTGCCAGCAGTTACGGAGGGGAAGGGCAGCCCCAGCATTTT. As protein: CASSYGGEGQPQHF.